The 21 T cell receptor beta chains given below trace back to one sample, sequenced in a study of T cells after posttransplantation cyclophosphamide. Cells defined as naive were viable CD3+CD4+ or CD3+CD8+ and CCR7+CD45RA+CD45RO-CD95-CD27+CD28+. Profiled with immunoSEQ multiplex PCR; TCRdb holds only in-frame clones, not every one. In the table there are about 31,000 clones, approximately 90% of which are singletons. The source material was naive CD4+ T cells sorted from PBMCs. The receptors shown here come from a woman aged 55-69 years in good health, CMV-negative, and a related stem cell transplant donor.

CDR3 DNA: TGTGCCTGGAATGGGCAGGGGGCTTACGAGCAGTACTTC. Encoded protein: CAWNGQGAYEQYF. The V gene is TRBV30, the J gene TRBJ2-7, with 8 bases matching TRBD1. The junction had 6 bases not matched to a gene; V was cut back by 4 bases and J by 4 bases. Germline V gene data show CDR1 as GTSNPN and CDR2 as SVGIG (reference sequence). This CDR3 spans 13 amino acids.

This chain connects TRBV4-2 to TRBJ2-7, with 9 bases aligning to TRBD2. Germline CDR1 reads LGHNA; CDR2 reads YNFKEQ. V was pared by 4 bases and J by 0 bases, with 10 bases of the junction left unmatched. This CDR3 spans 17 amino acids. The CDR3 DNA sequence: TGTGCCAGCAGCCGCCGACTAGCGGATAGGAGCTCCTACGAGCAGTACTTC. Translated: CASSRRLADRSSYEQYF.

This clone is a singleton in its sample. The CDR3, as DNA: TGTGCCAGCAGCTCCCGGGACTCGATTGAGCAGTTCTTC. Amino acids: CASSSRDSIEQFF. V and J are TRBV7-2 and TRBJ2-1, with D maybe TRBD2 (6 bases). The V and J ends lost 4 bases and 9 bases respectively, with 13 bases between them. CDR3 size: 13 residues. CDR1 SGHTA and CDR2 FQGNSA come from the germline V gene.

The chain carries TRBV2 and TRBJ1-1; possibly TRBD1 for D (5 bases). CDR1 is SNHLY, CDR2 FYNNEI, per germline. The CDR3 loop spans 13 amino acids. Trimming pared 4 bases from V and 1 base from J, leaving 7 bases between. In DNA form, the CDR3 reads TGTGCCAGCAGTGCCGACAGGAACACTGAAGCTTTCTTT. It yields the protein CASSADRNTEAFF. Looking up the rest from reference TRBV2 and TRBJ1-1 gives the full variable domain: EPEVTQTPSHQVTQMGQEVILRCVPISNHLYFYWYRQILGQKVEFLVSFYNNEISEKSEIFDDQFSVERPDGSNFTLKIRSTKLEDSAMYFCASSADRNTEAFFGQGTRLTVV.

This clone was seen once. This chain joins TRBV7-8 and TRBJ1-4, with TRBD1 matching over 8 bases. The trim removed 7 bases at V and 7 bases at J, leaving 8 bases unmatched. CDR1 and CDR2 from the germline V gene are SGHVS and FQNEAQ. The CDR3 has 14 amino acids. The CDR3 bases are TGTGCCAGCACCCTAGGACAGGGAAGTGAAAAACTGTTTTTT. It specifies CASTLGQGSEKLFF.

This clone was seen a few times. The chain has TRBV6-1 and TRBJ2-4, with D perhaps TRBD1 (5 bases). In germline, CDR1 is MNHNS, CDR2 SASEGT. The CDR3 totals 11 residues. Trimming took 2 bases from V and 15 from J, leaving 11 bases between them. The CDR3, as DNA: TGTGCCAGCAGTGAACAGGGCCAGGGGTACTTC. Translating it yields CASSEQGQGYF.

This chain joins TRBV18 and TRBJ2-5; no clear D gene. The CDR3 contains 13 residues. Deletions cut 1 base from V and 5 bases from J, with 8 bases between. Germline V gene data show CDR1 as KGHSH and CDR2 as LQKENI. The CDR3 DNA follows: TGTGCCAGCTCACCACTCTCGCAGGAGACCCAGTACTTC. As protein: CASSPLSQETQYF.

The rearrangement joins TRBV18 to TRBJ2-5, with D maybe TRBD1 (6 bases). Germline CDR1 is KGHSH and CDR2 is LQKENI. V lost 3 bases, J lost 1 base, and 12 bases lay in between. The CDR3 consists of 15 residues. The CDR3 DNA follows: TGTGCCAGCTCACCCACAAGGACAGTCCAAGAGACCCAGTACTTC. Its translation is CASSPTRTVQETQYF.

The chain uses TRBV5-1 and TRBJ1-4; TRBD1 matches at 8 bases. Germline CDR1 is SGHRS and CDR2 is YFSETQ. V lost 3 bases, J lost 7 bases, and 8 bases stayed unmatched. The CDR3 sequence is 15 residues long. The chain's CDR3 is CASSSLGTGREKLFF. Written as DNA, the CDR3 is TGCGCCAGCAGCTCCCTCGGGACAGGACGTGAAAAACTGTTTTTT.

The CDR3 here is CASSLSRGSTDTQYF. The CDR3 coding sequence is TGCGCCAGCAGCTTGTCCCGGGGGAGCACAGATACGCAGTATTTT. The chain uses TRBV5-1 and TRBJ2-3, with D perhaps TRBD2 (6 bases). CDR3 size: 15 residues. Germline V CDR1 and CDR2: SGHRS, YFSETQ. V shed 1 base and J shed 0 bases, with 9 bases lying between them.

This clone was seen just once. The V call is TRBV5-6, the J call TRBJ1-2; TRBD1 might be the D (6 bases). This CDR3 comprises 13 residues. Germline loops: CDR1 SGHDT, CDR2 YYEEEE. With 0 bases removed from V and 6 bases from J, the gap between germline ends came to 9 bases. The CDR3 spells CASSLAGVDGYTF. In DNA form, the CDR3 reads TGTGCCAGCAGCTTGGCAGGGGTCGATGGCTACACCTTC.

This clone was seen a few times. This sequence joins TRBV10-3 and TRBJ1-3, with unresolved D. Germline CDR1 ENHRY, CDR2 SYGVKD. V lost 4 bases to trimming and J lost 4 bases, with 14 bases between them. CDR3 length: 15 amino acids. CDR3 loop: CAISAREPEGNTIYF. For the CDR3, the DNA is TGTGCCATCAGTGCCCGGGAACCGGAGGGAAACACCATATATTTT.

V and J are TRBV6-1 and TRBJ2-1; 7 bases agree with TRBD2. The J segment lost 8 bases and the V segment lost 0 bases, leaving 7 bases of the junction unmatched. Germline CDR1 and CDR2: MNHNS and SASEGT. The CDR3 runs 15 residues. The CDR3 coding sequence is TGTGCCAGCAGTGAAGCGCGCGGGAGACGGCATGAGCAGTTCTTC. It is translated as CASSEARGRRHEQFF.

The CDR3 coding sequence is TGCGCCAGCAGCAAGGGACAGGGGGAGATCTACGAGCAGTACTTC. Translation gives CASSKGQGEIYEQYF. V gene TRBV4-3 combines with J gene TRBJ2-7; 11 bases fit TRBD1. The length of the CDR3 is 15 residues. Germline trimming cut 5 bases from V and 3 bases from J; bases unmatched to any gene: 6. The germline gives CDR1 LGHNA, CDR2 YSLEER.

Remarks on this clone: In the same sample, other DNA sequences code for this CDR3. The rearrangement uses TRBV4-3 and TRBJ1-2; 7 bases are a match to TRBD1. Germline V gene sequence: CDR1 LGHNA, CDR2 YSLEER. CDR3 length equals 15 residues. The junction had 7 bases not matched to a gene; V was cut back by 1 base and J by 5 bases. CDR3 nucleotides: TGCGCCAGCAGCCAAGGGGCAGGGGGTAGTTATGGCTACACCTTC. Protein product: CASSQGAGGSYGYTF.

The V call is TRBV5-1, the J call TRBJ1-1, with TRBD1 matching 7 bases. The CDR3 is 15 residues long. Per germline, CDR1 SGHRS and CDR2 YFSETQ. J gave up 4 bases and V 0 bases, and 6 bases lay outside the gene matches. CDR3 sequence (DNA): TGCGCCAGCAGCTTGGGTAGCAGGGGGGTCACTGAAGCTTTCTTT. Protein product: CASSLGSRGVTEAFF.

The V gene is TRBV19, the J gene TRBJ2-7, with 8 bases lining up with TRBD1. Trimming removed 3 bases from V and 1 base from J; junction bases left unmatched: 2. The CDR3 is 14 residues long. Looked up from germline, CDR1 is LNHDA and CDR2 is SQIVND (reference sequence). The CDR3: CASSIRTGSYEQYF. As DNA, the CDR3 is TGTGCCAGTAGTATTAGGACAGGGTCCTACGAGCAGTACTTC.

The V gene is TRBV28, the J gene TRBJ2-3; weak D call: TRBD1 (6 bases). Trimming removed 6 bases from V and 4 bases from J, with 8 bases in between. Looked up from germline, CDR1 is MDHEN and CDR2 is SYDVKM. The CDR3 extends over 12 amino acids. The CDR3 bases are TGTGCCAGCAGAACAGGGTCAGATACGCAGTATTTT. This encodes CASRTGSDTQYF.

V is TRBV19 and J is TRBJ2-7; 10 nucleotides agree with TRBD2. Trimming at V came to 1 base and at J to 3 bases, leaving 6 bases not matched to a gene. This CDR3 comprises 16 residues. Per the germline V gene, CDR1 is LNHDA and CDR2 is SQIVND (reference sequence). CDR3 in DNA: TGTGCCAGTAGTATAGGTACTAGCGGGACTCACTACGAGCAGTACTTC. Translating it yields CASSIGTSGTHYEQYF.

The chain employs TRBV4-3 and TRBJ2-7, with D possibly being TRBD2 (5 bases). The CDR3 is 15 residues long. Looked up from germline, CDR1 is LGHNA and CDR2 is YSLEER. Trimming pared 5 bases from V and 0 bases from J, leaving 14 bases between. The CDR3 DNA reads as TGCGCCAGCAGCGTCACGGCGGGTAACTCCTACGAGCAGTACTTC. Protein sequence: CASSVTAGNSYEQYF.

The chain uses TRBV19 and TRBJ2-1; no clear D. Trimming cost V 1 base and J 7 bases, with 17 bases left between them. The CDR3 contains 16 residues. Germline lookup yields CDR1 LNHDA and CDR2 SQIVND (reference sequence). CDR3: CASSIVLRRDGNEQFF. The DNA for the CDR3 is TGTGCCAGTAGTATAGTGCTACGACGTGACGGGAATGAGCAGTTCTTC.